This TCR beta chain comes out of a study of blood T cell repertoires in COVID-19. Study-level information: There were acute and convalescent COVID-19 samples, and they came from the United States, Italy and Spain.

Ages ranged from about 18 to 90 years, with residence in fewer than 25 US areas. Assignment of participants to cohorts was predicated upon participant-reported clinical history. In the original workflow: Researchers report that nucleated cell counts were estimated from reference gene primer amplification. Profiling relied on immunoSEQ multiplex PCR, and the TCRdb table lists in-frame clones only, not all of them. From that table come the V and J calls and clone size; the DNA was used to work out D and trimming. In the table there are under 500,000 clones, 85% to 90% of which are singletons. CDR3 length: 16 amino acids. V lost 5 bases and J lost 4; bases outside the gene matches: 9. Germline V gives CDR1 SGHAT, CDR2 FQNNGV.

The rearrangement uses TRBV11-2 and TRBJ1-1; 11 positions match TRBD1. The source of this sequence is a man aged 25-45 years who had recovered from COVID-19. The material sequenced was PBMCs or T cells enriched from blood (not recorded which). CDR3 in amino acids: CASSPSPGTGGTEAFF. The DNA of the CDR3 is TGTGCCAGCAGCCCATCGCCCGGGACAGGGGGCACTGAAGCTTTCTTT.